The clone carrying this TCR beta chain was seen only once. This entry comes from a study of blood T cell repertoires in COVID-19. Study-wide context: Samples of COVID-19 (acute and convalescent) were obtained from the United States, Italy and Spain. The cDNA or gDNA used as material had been derived from T cells, B-cell-depleted T cells, or PBMCs.

Per the original methods: The authors estimated nucleated cell counts from reference gene primer amplification. Sequencing was performed with immunoSEQ multiplex PCR; in TCRdb, only in-frame clones are kept and a portion is missing. The DNA gave D and trimming, while V, J and clone size come from that table. The profile shows 81,000 or so clones, more than 70% of them singletons. The CDR3 contains 15 residues. V lost 0 bases, J lost 7 bases, and 12 bases lay in between. CDR1 and CDR2 (germline): LGHDT, YNNKEL (reference sequence). This chain links TRBV3-1 (or the pseudogene TRBV3-2) with TRBJ1-4; D remains unclear. Material: peripheral blood. This TCR was recovered from a middle-aged man with active COVID-19. CDR3 DNA: TGTGCCAGCAGCCAAGACCCCGTTACAACTGAAAAACTGTTTTTT. This encodes CASSQDPVTTEKLFF.